The 24 T cell receptor beta chains in this list originate from one sample, sequenced in a study of T cell responses to AZD1222 COVID-19 vaccine. Only in-frame clones appear in the TCRdb table, and some are missing; sequencing was by immunoSEQ multiplex PCR. In the table there are 120,000 or so clones, approximately 88% of which are singletons. Specimen: peripheral blood, collected on day 0 of AZD1222 vaccination. All receptors come from an adult in good health.

The V gene is TRBV28, the J gene TRBJ2-7; 7 bases fit TRBD2. Germline V CDR1 and CDR2: MDHEN, SYDVKM. V was pared by 5 bases and J by 6 bases, with 10 bases of the junction left unmatched. The CDR3 has 14 amino acids. The DNA of the CDR3 is TGTGCCAGCAGTAGGGGAGGGCCATGGAGCGAGCAGTACTTC. Protein: CASSRGGPWSEQYF. The variable domain in full, with the rest retrieved from reference TRBV28 and TRBJ2-7, is DVKVTQSSRYLVKRTGEKVFLECVQDMDHENMFWYRQDPGLGLRLIYFSYDVKMKEKGDIPEGYSVSREKKERFSLILESASTNQTSMYLCASSRGGPWSEQYFGPGTRLTVT.

Comment on this clone: Other DNA sequences within the sample encode an identical CDR3. The chain is built from TRBV9 and TRBJ2-7; 8 bases match TRBD1. The CDR3 totals 14 residues. J gave up 3 bases and V 0 bases, and 2 bases lay outside the gene matches. CDR1 is SGDLS, CDR2 YYNGEE, per germline. The CDR3 DNA follows: TGTGCCAGCAGCGTAGGTGACAGGGGCTACGAGCAGTACTTC. Translated, it gives CASSVGDRGYEQYF. Together with reference TRBV9 and TRBJ2-7, the CDR3 gives the full variable domain: DSGVTQTPKHLITATGQRVTLRCSPRSGDLSVYWYQQSLDQGLQFLIQYYNGEERAKGNILERFSAQQFPDLHSELNLSSLELGDSALYFCASSVGDRGYEQYFGPGTRLTVT.

The chain couples TRBV7-9 to TRBJ2-3; tentative D call: TRBD2 (6 bases). This CDR3 spans 16 amino acids. V was shortened by 5 bases and J by 3 bases, with 18 bases between the two germline ends. Germline V lookup: CDR1 SEHNR, CDR2 FQNEAQ (reference sequence). The CDR3 region has the DNA TGTGCCAGCAGCGCCGGGGCTGGGACTGAGACAGATACGCAGTATTTT. Translation: CASSAGAGTETDTQYF.

The V call is TRBV18, the J call TRBJ1-5; weak D call: TRBD1 (5 bases). The germline V gene has CDR1 KGHSH and CDR2 LQKENI. This CDR3 is built from 13 residues. V lost 6 bases and J 5 bases, leaving 11 bases between the germline ends. The CDR3 protein is CASSPVGDQPQHF. In DNA, the CDR3 is TGTGCCAGCTCCCCTGTAGGGGATCAGCCCCAGCATTTT.

The chain combines TRBV9 with TRBJ2-7, with D maybe TRBD2 (6 bases). Trimming shortened V by 2 bases and J by 4 bases, and 13 bases separated the two germline ends. The germline V gene encodes CDR1 SGDLS and CDR2 YYNGEE. The CDR3 has 14 amino acids. The DNA of the CDR3 is TGTGCCAGCAGCGTCGAAGTCCGGGGGTACGAGCAGTACTTC. Protein: CASSVEVRGYEQYF. Filled out from reference TRBV9 and TRBJ2-7, the complete variable domain reads DSGVTQTPKHLITATGQRVTLRCSPRSGDLSVYWYQQSLDQGLQFLIQYYNGEERAKGNILERFSAQQFPDLHSELNLSSLELGDSALYFCASSVEVRGYEQYFGPGTRLTVT.

The rearrangement joins TRBV14 to TRBJ2-1; 8 bases are a match to TRBD1. The V and J ends lost 5 bases and 7 bases, in that order; junction bases with no gene match: 7. The CDR3 is 14 amino acids. From germline, CDR1 is SGHDN and CDR2 FVKESK. CDR3 sequence reads: CASSIRQGRNEQFF. In DNA, the CDR3 is TGTGCCAGCAGCATTCGACAGGGGAGGAATGAGCAGTTCTTC.

The rearrangement links TRBV5-6 to TRBJ1-2; D unclear. Trimming shortened V by 4 bases and J by 8 bases, and 9 bases separated the two germline ends. CDR1 and CDR2 from the germline V gene are SGHDT and YYEEEE. The CDR3 has 11 amino acids. The CDR3 bases are TGTGCCAGCAGCCTAGTGGGGGGCTACACCTTC. Amino acid sequence: CASSLVGGYTF.

The V and J genes are TRBV9 and TRBJ2-2; maybe TRBD2 (5 bases). Germline V gives CDR1 SGDLS, CDR2 YYNGEE. Trimming pared 4 bases from V and 4 bases from J, leaving 14 bases between. This CDR3 has 15 amino acids. CDR3 coding DNA: TGTGCCAGCAGCCCCCGACTAACGAGCACCGGGGAGCTGTTTTTT. Translated, it gives CASSPRLTSTGELFF.

The rearrangement joins TRBV7-2 to TRBJ1-1, with unresolved D. Trimming stripped 4 bases from V and 6 bases from J, with 9 bases between. The CDR3 totals 12 residues. Germline V gene lookup returns CDR1 SGHTA and CDR2 FQGNSA. DNA of the CDR3: TGTGCCAGCAGCTCCACCGGCGCTGAAGCTTTCTTT. This codes for CASSSTGAEAFF.

This clone was counted a single time. The chain carries TRBV24-1 and TRBJ2-7; 7 bases are a match to TRBD1. Germline V lookup: CDR1 KGHDR, CDR2 SFDVKD. The CDR3 contains 13 residues. V shed 4 bases and J 6 bases; nucleotides not matched to a gene: 5. The CDR3 region is CATSDQGVAEQYF. CDR3 sequence (DNA): TGTGCCACCAGTGACCAGGGGGTTGCCGAGCAGTACTTC.

The rearrangement joins TRBV6-2 or TRBV6-3 to TRBJ1-5; TRBD1 agrees at 9 bases. The CDR3 has 14 amino acids. V gave up 5 bases and J gave up 7 bases; unmatched junction bases: 6. CDR1 and CDR2 (germline): MNHEY, SVGEGT. The DNA of the CDR3 is TGTGCCAGCAGTCACGGACAGGGGCAGCAGCCCCAGCATTTT. It translates to CASSHGQGQQPQHF.

The chain has TRBV19 and TRBJ2-7, with a possible D match to TRBD2 (6 bases). With 6 bases removed from V and 3 bases from J, the gap between germline ends came to 9 bases. CDR1 and CDR2 from the germline V gene are LNHDA and SQIVND (reference sequence). The CDR3 runs 12 residues. For the CDR3, the DNA is TGTGCCAGTAGGCAGGGAGGCTACGAGCAGTACTTC. This sequence encodes CASRQGGYEQYF.

J is TRBJ1-1 and V is TRBV11-1; maybe TRBD1 (6 bases). Deletions cut 5 bases from V and 4 bases from J, with 20 bases between. There are 16 residues in the CDR3. Germline V gives CDR1 SGHAT, CDR2 FQDESV (reference sequence). In nucleotides, the CDR3 is TGTGCCAGCAGCCCACTGGGGGGCAGCCGTGGCACTGAAGCTTTCTTT. This sequence encodes CASSPLGGSRGTEAFF.

In this sample, this clone turned up once. This chain links TRBV28 with TRBJ2-5, with TRBD2 identical over 7 bases. J lost 2 bases, V lost 6 bases, and 12 bases had no gene match. Germline assignment: CDR1 MDHEN and CDR2 SYDVKM. The CDR3 has 16 amino acids. As DNA, the CDR3 is TGTGCCAGCAGATTTATCTCCGGGAGGCGACAAGAGACCCAGTACTTC. Protein product: CASRFISGRRQETQYF.

About this clone itself: The junction departs from the called germline gene at one end, perhaps through a read error. V gene TRBV7-7 combines with J gene TRBJ2-1; 11 bases are shared with TRBD2. Germline values: CDR1 SSHAT, CDR2 FNYEAQ (reference sequence). There are 15 residues in the CDR3. CDR3 nucleotide sequence: TGTGCTAGCAGCTTATCTCTAGCGGGAGGAGGGGGGCAGTTCTTC. This encodes CASSLSLAGGGGQFF.

The chain has TRBV4-3 and TRBJ1-1, with D perhaps TRBD1 (6 bases). The V gene's germline CDR1 is LGHNA and CDR2 YSLEER. This CDR3 spans 15 amino acids. Trimming stripped 1 base from V and 11 bases from J, with 20 bases between. In DNA form, the CDR3 reads TGCGCCAGCAGCCAAGCCTCGACAGGACCCAGTACGGCTTTCTTT. Its translation is CASSQASTGPSTAFF.

The chain links TRBV3-1 (or the pseudogene TRBV3-2) to TRBJ2-1; perhaps TRBD2 as D (6 bases). The CDR3 is 15 residues long. Germline CDR1 reads LGHDT; CDR2 reads YNNKEL (reference sequence). The ends were cut back, 0 bases at V and 4 bases at J, with 10 bases in the middle. The CDR3 is CASSQDLAGYNEQFF. CDR3 sequence (DNA): TGTGCCAGCAGCCAAGATCTGGCGGGGTACAATGAGCAGTTCTTC.

CDR3 DNA: TGTGCCAGTATCGGCGGGCCCGACTACGAGCAGTACTTC. This translates into CASIGGPDYEQYF. J is TRBJ2-7 and V is TRBV19; D is perhaps TRBD2 (5 bases). CDR1 is LNHDA, CDR2 SQIVND, per germline (reference sequence). The length of the CDR3 is 13 residues. Trimming left V 7 bases short and J 3 bases short, with 13 bases between.

The genes are TRBV27 and TRBJ2-3; 9 bases fit TRBD2. The CDR3 runs 17 residues. V gave up 4 bases and J gave up 1 base; unmatched junction bases: 9. Germline loops: CDR1 MNHEY, CDR2 SMNVEV (reference sequence). The DNA for the CDR3 is TGTGCCAGCAGTTCACTCAAGACTAGCGGAGGCACAGATACGCAGTATTTT. It specifies CASSSLKTSGGTDTQYF.

J is TRBJ1-1 and V is TRBV12-3 or TRBV12-4; D gene unclear. Trimming took 4 bases from V and 5 from J, leaving 11 bases between them. The CDR3 consists of 13 residues. This chain's CDR3 is CASSSSDRTEAFF. The CDR3 DNA follows: TGTGCCAGCAGTTCCAGTGATCGGACTGAAGCTTTCTTT.

The V call is TRBV6-5, the J call TRBJ1-2; 7 bases fit TRBD1. This CDR3 is built from 15 residues. V lost 8 bases, J lost 2 bases, and 11 bases stayed unmatched. Germline V gene lookup returns CDR1 MNHEY and CDR2 SVGAGI. DNA of the CDR3: TGTGCCAGCCGATCCCGGGACAGCCGAAACTATGGCTACACCTTC. It encodes CASRSRDSRNYGYTF.

This clone was counted a few times. The chain couples TRBV5-5 to TRBJ1-1; D is perhaps TRBD1 (5 bases). Trimming took 4 bases from V and 1 from J, leaving 17 bases between them. CDR3 size: 16 residues. Looked up from germline, CDR1 is SGHKS and CDR2 is YYEKEE (reference sequence). DNA of the CDR3: TGTGCCAGCAGCCCGGGACTGACCGGCAGGAACACTGAAGCTTTCTTT. It encodes CASSPGLTGRNTEAFF.

The chain has TRBV19 and TRBJ1-5; 7 bases line up with TRBD1. CDR1 and CDR2 from the germline V gene are LNHDA and SQIVND (reference sequence). The CDR3 extends over 15 amino acids. With 5 bases clipped from V and 3 bases from J, the junction kept 7 bases outside the gene matches. DNA of the CDR3: TGTGCCAGTAGTGGCTGGGACAGAGACAATCAGCCCCAGCATTTT. This sequence encodes CASSGWDRDNQPQHF.

The chain links TRBV25-1 to TRBJ1-2; 11 bases agree with TRBD1. The germline gives CDR1 MGHDK, CDR2 SYGVNS. V gave up 4 bases and J gave up 7 bases; unmatched junction bases: 8. This CDR3 has 15 residues. The CDR3 nucleotides read TGTGCCAGCAGTGGCCCGGACAGGGGGCCTTTTGGCTACACCTTC. Translating gives CASSGPDRGPFGYTF.